This T cell receptor (beta chain) was obtained from a study of CD4+ T cells in melanoma. Generated by immunoSEQ multiplex PCR, the TCRdb table keeps only in-frame clones and is missing some. Of about 120,000 clones in the sample, around 93% were seen once. Germline CDR1 reads GTSNPN; CDR2 reads SVGIG (reference sequence). The V and J ends lost 3 bases and 4 bases respectively, with 15 bases between them. There are 15 residues in the CDR3. This rearrangement joins TRBV30 to TRBJ2-2; either TRBD1 or TRBD2 may fit D (5 bases each). Sequencing used peripheral blood. The receptor was derived from a human donor with melanoma. Here the CDR3 DNA reads TGTGCCTGGAGCCCGGGGTGGGGGAGCACCGGGGAGCTGTTTTTT. Amino acid sequence: CAWSPGWGSTGELFF.